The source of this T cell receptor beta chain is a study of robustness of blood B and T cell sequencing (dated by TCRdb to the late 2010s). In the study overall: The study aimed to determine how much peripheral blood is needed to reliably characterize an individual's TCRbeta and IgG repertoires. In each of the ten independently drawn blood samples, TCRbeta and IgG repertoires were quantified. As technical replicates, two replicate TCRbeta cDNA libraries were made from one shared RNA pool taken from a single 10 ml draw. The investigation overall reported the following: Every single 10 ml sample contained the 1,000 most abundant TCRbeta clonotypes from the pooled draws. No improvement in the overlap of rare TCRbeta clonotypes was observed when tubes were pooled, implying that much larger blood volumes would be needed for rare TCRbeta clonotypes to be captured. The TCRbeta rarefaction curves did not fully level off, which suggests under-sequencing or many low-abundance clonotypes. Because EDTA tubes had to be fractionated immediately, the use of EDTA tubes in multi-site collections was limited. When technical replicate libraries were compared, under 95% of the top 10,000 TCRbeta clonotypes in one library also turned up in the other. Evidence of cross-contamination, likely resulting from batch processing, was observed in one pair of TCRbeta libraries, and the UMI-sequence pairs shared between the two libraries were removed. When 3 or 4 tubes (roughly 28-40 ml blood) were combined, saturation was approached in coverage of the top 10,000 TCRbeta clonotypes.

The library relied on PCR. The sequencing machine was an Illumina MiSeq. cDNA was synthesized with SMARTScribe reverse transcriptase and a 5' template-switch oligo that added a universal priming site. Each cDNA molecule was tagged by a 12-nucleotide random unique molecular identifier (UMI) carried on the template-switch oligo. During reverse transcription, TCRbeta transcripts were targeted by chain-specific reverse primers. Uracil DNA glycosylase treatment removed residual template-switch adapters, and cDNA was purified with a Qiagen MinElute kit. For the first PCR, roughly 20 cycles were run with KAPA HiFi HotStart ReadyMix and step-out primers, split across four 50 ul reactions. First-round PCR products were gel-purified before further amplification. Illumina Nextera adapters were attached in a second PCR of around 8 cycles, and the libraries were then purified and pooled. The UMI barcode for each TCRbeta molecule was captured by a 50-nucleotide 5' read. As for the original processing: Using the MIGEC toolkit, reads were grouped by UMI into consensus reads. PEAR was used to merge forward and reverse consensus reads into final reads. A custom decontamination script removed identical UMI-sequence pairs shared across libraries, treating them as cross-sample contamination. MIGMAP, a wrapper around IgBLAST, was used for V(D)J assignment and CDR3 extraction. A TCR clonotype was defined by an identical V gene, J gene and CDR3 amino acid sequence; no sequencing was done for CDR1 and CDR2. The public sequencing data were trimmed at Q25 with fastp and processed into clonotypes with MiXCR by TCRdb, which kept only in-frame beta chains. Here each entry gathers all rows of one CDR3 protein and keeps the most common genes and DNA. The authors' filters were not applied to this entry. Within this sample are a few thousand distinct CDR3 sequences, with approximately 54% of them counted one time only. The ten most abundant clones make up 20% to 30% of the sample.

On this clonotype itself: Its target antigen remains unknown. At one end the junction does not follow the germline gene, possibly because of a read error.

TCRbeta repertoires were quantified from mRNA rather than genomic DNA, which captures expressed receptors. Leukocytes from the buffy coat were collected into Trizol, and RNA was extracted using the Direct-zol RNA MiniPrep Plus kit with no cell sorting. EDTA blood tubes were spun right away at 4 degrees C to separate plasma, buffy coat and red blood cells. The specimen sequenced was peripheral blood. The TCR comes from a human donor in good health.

The DNA sequence follows: TGTGCCAGCAACCAACGACGGGGGGGCTGGTCAGATACGCAGTATTTT. Its translation reads: CASNQRRGGWSDTQYF. The sequence links TRBV14 to TRBJ2-3; a stretch of 8 junction bases matches TRBD2. Per the germline V gene, SGHDN is the CDR1 and FVKESK is the CDR2. Reading from cysteine to phenylalanine, the CDR3 counts 16 amino acids. Only the CDR3 DNA stays, 48 bases, in frame from base 1.